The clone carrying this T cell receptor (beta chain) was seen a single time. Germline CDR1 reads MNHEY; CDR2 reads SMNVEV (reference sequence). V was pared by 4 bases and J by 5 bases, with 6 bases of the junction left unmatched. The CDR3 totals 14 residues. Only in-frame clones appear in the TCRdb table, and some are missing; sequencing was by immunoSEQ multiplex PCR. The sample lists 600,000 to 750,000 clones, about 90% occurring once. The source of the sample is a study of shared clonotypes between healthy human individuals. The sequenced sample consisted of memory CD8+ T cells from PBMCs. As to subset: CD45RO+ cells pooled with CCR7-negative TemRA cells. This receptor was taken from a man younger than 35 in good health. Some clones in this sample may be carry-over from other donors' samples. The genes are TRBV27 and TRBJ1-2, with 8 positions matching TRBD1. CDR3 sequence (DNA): TGTGCCAGCAGTTCCCCAAGGACAGGGTATGGCTACACCTTC. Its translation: CASSSPRTGYGYTF.